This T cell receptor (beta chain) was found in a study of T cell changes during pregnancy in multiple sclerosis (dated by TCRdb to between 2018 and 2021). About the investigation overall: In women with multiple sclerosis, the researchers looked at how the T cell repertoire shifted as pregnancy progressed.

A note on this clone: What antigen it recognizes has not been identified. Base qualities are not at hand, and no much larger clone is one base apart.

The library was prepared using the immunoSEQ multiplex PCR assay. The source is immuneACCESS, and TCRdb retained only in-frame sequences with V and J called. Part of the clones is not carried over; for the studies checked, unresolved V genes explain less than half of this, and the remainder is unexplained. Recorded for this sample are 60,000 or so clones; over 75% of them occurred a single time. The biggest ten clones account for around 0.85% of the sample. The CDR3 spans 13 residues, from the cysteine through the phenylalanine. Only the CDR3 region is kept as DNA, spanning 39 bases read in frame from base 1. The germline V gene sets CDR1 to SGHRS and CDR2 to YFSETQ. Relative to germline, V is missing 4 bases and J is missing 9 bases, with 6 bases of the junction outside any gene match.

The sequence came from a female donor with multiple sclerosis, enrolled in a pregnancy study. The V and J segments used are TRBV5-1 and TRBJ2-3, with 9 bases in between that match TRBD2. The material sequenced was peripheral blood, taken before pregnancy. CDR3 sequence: CASSPTSGGTQYF. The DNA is TGCGCCAGCAGCCCAACGAGCGGGGGGACGCAGTATTTT.